This TCR beta chain came from a study of tumor and adjacent non-tumor tissue in lung cancer. At the level of the study: Histology: around twelve adenocarcinoma, a couple of squamous cell carcinoma, 1 small cell lung cancer. On average, productive TCRbeta reads reached a few million per sample.

This clonotype has just a few counts. This sample's RNA came from whole unsorted tissue. TCRbeta libraries were built with three rounds of nested PCR, modified from ARM-PCR. TCRdb called the multiplex PCR reads again in MiXCR, with one record for every CDR3 protein. Here the sample spans about 93,000 distinct CDR3 sequences, around 64% being singletons. This CDR3 region has 16 residues. V was trimmed by 5 bases and J by 0 bases, leaving 14 bases between them. Per the germline V gene, CDR1 is SEHNR and CDR2 is FQNEAQ (reference sequence). The sequence derives from a man aged 55 to 69 with non-small cell lung cancer. The sequenced material came from lung tumor tissue. This sequence joins TRBV7-9 and TRBJ1-3; D unclear. This chain's CDR3 is CASSPRGPPSGNTIYF. DNA of the CDR3: TGTGCCAGCAGCCCACGCGGACCGCCCTCTGGAAACACCATATATTTT.